Listed below are T cell receptor beta chains from one sample, sequenced in a study of control samples from healthy donors and cancer patients. Method: immunoSEQ multiplex PCR; TCRdb's copy keeps in-frame clones and lacks some. Of roughly 170,000 clones detected, 85% to 90% appear once; the ten largest clones hold around 5.1%. Sequenced sample: blood. The receptors were sampled from a woman aged 25 to 45 in good health. Both conserved end residues are part of each CDR3. A D gene is named only where the DNA matches it firmly. Some rows have no size entry. The others give once, few or many, or a class for an expanded clone.

clone size	D gene	V gene	J gene	CDR3 DNA	CDR3 protein
-	-	TRBV7-9	TRBJ2-5	TGTGCCAGCAGCCGCGGCGGGACAGCAGAGACCCAGTACTTC	CASSRGGTAETQYF
-	-	TRBV4-2	TRBJ1-3	TGTGCCAGCAGCCAAGCCGGACAGAACGGAAACACCATATATTTT	CASSQAGQNGNTIYF
-	TRBD1	TRBV19	TRBJ2-1	TGTGCCAGTAGTCCTCGACAGGGGAATGAGCAGTTCTTC	CASSPRQGNEQFF
once	TRBD1	TRBV10-3	TRBJ1-5	TGTGCCATCAGTGGGACAGGGGGGAATCAGCCCCAGCATTTT	CAISGTGGNQPQHF
many	-	TRBV12-3/TRBV12-4	TRBJ1-6	TGTGCCAGCAGTTTAGGGATGGATTCACCCCTCCACTTT	CASSLGMDSPLHF
once	-	TRBV11-2	TRBJ2-2	TGTGCCAGCAGCTTAGATCTACAGGGGGAGCTGTTTTTT	CASSLDLQGELFF
-	TRBD1	TRBV19	TRBJ1-1	TGTGCCAGTAGTGGGACAGGGGGCTCCCTAGCTTTCTTT	CASSGTGGSLAFF
-	-	TRBV29-1	TRBJ2-7	TGCAGCGTGAGCCCTACGGGAGCCCCCGAGCAGTACTTC	CSVSPTGAPEQYF
-	-	TRBV5-1	TRBJ1-1	TGCGCCAGCAGCTCCCTAACGGACTCATCTTACACTGAAGCTTTCTTT	CASSSLTDSSYTEAFF
once	-	TRBV3-1/TRBV3-2	TRBJ2-2	TGTGCCAGCAGCCTTTCCGGGGAGCTGTTTTTT	CASSLSGELFF
-	-	TRBV25-1	TRBJ1-4	TGTGCCAGCAGTATCCGGGATATAGGGGAAAAACTGTTTTTT	CASSIRDIGEKLFF
-	-	TRBV10-3	TRBJ1-2	TGTGCCATCAGTGAGGGGGGGGCTACTTACTATGGCTACACCTTC	CAISEGGATYYGYTF
-	-	TRBV3-1/TRBV3-2	TRBJ1-5	TGTGCCAGCAGTCTCGGACGGATTAATCAGCCCCAGCATTTT	CASSLGRINQPQHF
-	TRBD2	TRBV3-1/TRBV3-2	TRBJ2-5	TGTGCCAGCAGCCTTTCCTCACTAGCGGGAGGGTGGACCCAGTACTTC	CASSLSSLAGGWTQYF
-	TRBD1	TRBV28	TRBJ2-7	TGTGCCAGCAGTCCCGGGACAGGCTCCTACGAGCAGTACTTC	CASSPGTGSYEQYF
-	TRBD2	TRBV5-1	TRBJ2-7	TGCGCCAGCAGCTTGGTCGCTAGCGGAGTGGGGGGCTCCTACGAGCAGTACTTC	CASSLVASGVGGSYEQYF
-	-	TRBV6-5	TRBJ2-1	TGTGCCAGCAGTTCCGGGGCTCTTAATGAGCAGTTCTTC	CASSSGALNEQFF
-	-	TRBV4-1	TRBJ1-3	TGCGCCAGCAGCCAAGAAGACAGAGTTGGAAACACCATATATTTT	CASSQEDRVGNTIYF
few	TRBD2	TRBV6-5	TRBJ2-5	TGTGCCAGCAGTATACTAGCGGGGAGCCAAGAGACCCAGTACTTC	CASSILAGSQETQYF
-	TRBD1	TRBV4-2	TRBJ1-2	TGTGCCAGCAGGCGGACAGGGGGCAATAACTATGGCTACACCTTC	CASRRTGGNNYGYTF
-	TRBD2	TRBV19	TRBJ2-7	TGTGCCAGTAGTGTCCTAGGGGCGGGAGGACCTTACGAGCAGTACTTC	CASSVLGAGGPYEQYF
-	-	TRBV29-1	TRBJ2-5	TGCACTATATTAGCCTATGAGACCCAGTACTTC	CTILAYETQYF
-	-	TRBV28	TRBJ2-7	TGTGCCAGCAGTTTATTGGGCGGTGTACTATCCTACGAGCAGTACTTC	CASSLLGGVLSYEQYF
-	-	TRBV5-1	TRBJ1-1	TGCGCCAGCAGCTTGATATTAGTGGGGGGGGGCACTGAAGCTTTCTTT	CASSLILVGGGTEAFF
-	-	TRBV11-2	TRBJ1-2	TGTGCCAGCAGCTACGGGGGGGGCTACACCTTC	CASSYGGGYTF
-	TRBD2	TRBV7-9	TRBJ2-5	TGTGCCAGCACCCGAAGCGGGGGCACCGGATTGGAGACCCAGTACTTC	CASTRSGGTGLETQYF
-	-	TRBV5-1	TRBJ2-5	TGCGCCAGCGCTGAATGGGGGAAAGAGACCCAGTACTTC	CASAEWGKETQYF
-	-	TRBV27	TRBJ1-2	TGTGCCAGCACCCCCCGGGAGGGTGTGGTTGGCTACACCTTC	CASTPREGVVGYTF
-	-	TRBV11-2	TRBJ2-1	TGTGCCAGCAGCTTACAACTCCTCGGGGGTGAGCAGTTCTTC	CASSLQLLGGEQFF
-	-	TRBV27	TRBJ1-2	TGTGCCAGCAGTCAAACAGGGAACTATGGCTACACCTTC	CASSQTGNYGYTF
-	TRBD1	TRBV7-9	TRBJ1-1	TGTGCCAGCAGCGGACAGGGGAAGTTCACTGAAGCTTTCTTT	CASSGQGKFTEAFF
-	-	TRBV19	TRBJ1-6	TGTGCCACCACCGGGACACGTAATTCACCCCTCCACTTT	CATTGTRNSPLHF
-	-	TRBV19	TRBJ1-6	TGTGCCAGTCCTAAGGTGTTAAATTCACCCCTCCACTTT	CASPKVLNSPLHF
-	TRBD2	TRBV23-1	TRBJ2-7	TGCGCCACCCAGTCGCGGGCTAGCGGGCATGTCCGAACCTACGAGCAGTACTTC	CATQSRASGHVRTYEQYF
-	-	TRBV2	TRBJ1-5	TGTGCCAGCAGTGAGGGAGGGGGTCAGCCCCAGCATTTT	CASSEGGGQPQHF
-	-	TRBV7-9	TRBJ1-6	TGTGCCAGCAGCCAACAGGGAAGACCCCTCCACTTT	CASSQQGRPLHF
-	TRBD1	TRBV5-5	TRBJ1-2	TGTGCCAGCAGCTCCTCCCTTGGGGGACAGGGAGGTTATGGCTACACCTTC	CASSSSLGGQGGYGYTF
-	TRBD1	TRBV5-1	TRBJ2-7	TGCGCCAGCAGCATCGGGACAGGGGGCTTCTACGAGCAGTACTTC	CASSIGTGGFYEQYF
-	-	TRBV6-1	TRBJ2-1	TGTGCCAGCAGTGAAGGATACAATGAGCAGTTCTTC	CASSEGYNEQFF
-	TRBD1	TRBV5-6	TRBJ2-3	TGTGCCAGCAGCATACAGGGGGCCCCAGATACGCAGTATTTT	CASSIQGAPDTQYF
-	TRBD2	TRBV4-1	TRBJ2-7	TGCGCCAGCAGCCAAGGGGCGGGGGTGTACTCCTACGAGCAGTACTTC	CASSQGAGVYSYEQYF
-	TRBD1	TRBV28	TRBJ2-3	TGTGCCAGCAAGTTTGGGGACAGGGTAACAGATACGCAGTATTTT	CASKFGDRVTDTQYF
-	TRBD1	TRBV15	TRBJ2-1	TGTGCCACCAGCAGATTCAGGGGGCGAATCGACAATGAGCAGTTCTTC	CATSRFRGRIDNEQFF
-	TRBD1	TRBV20-1	TRBJ1-1	TGCAGTGCCGACAGGGATACTGAAGCTTTCTTT	CSADRDTEAFF
-	TRBD1	TRBV30	TRBJ2-7	TGTGCCTGGAGTGTACTGAGACAGGGCGACGAGCAGTACTTC	CAWSVLRQGDEQYF
-	TRBD1	TRBV6-2/TRBV6-3	TRBJ2-7	TGTGCCAGCAGTTACGTGAGGGGGCCCTACGAGCAGTACTTC	CASSYVRGPYEQYF
-	TRBD1	TRBV6-5	TRBJ1-2	TGTGCCAGCAGTTATTCAGGACAGGGTGGTGGCTACACCTTC	CASSYSGQGGGYTF
-	TRBD2	TRBV19	TRBJ2-1	TGTGCCAGTAGTATATGGCCCTCTAGCGGGAGGAAGAATGAGCAGTTCTTC	CASSIWPSSGRKNEQFF
-	TRBD2	TRBV5-6	TRBJ2-7	TGTGCCAGCAGCTTGGTTTCGTCTCTGGGACTTGGGGGGGACGAGCAGTACTTC	CASSLVSSLGLGGDEQYF
-	-	TRBV6-5	TRBJ1-1	TGTGCCAGCAGTCCGGCCTCCCTAATGGACACTGAAGCTTTCTTT	CASSPASLMDTEAFF
-	TRBD1	TRBV4-1	TRBJ2-1	TGCGCCAGCAGCCCTCTGCAGACAGGACAGGGTATGAATGAGCAGTTCTTC	CASSPLQTGQGMNEQFF
-	TRBD1	TRBV5-6	TRBJ1-2	TGTGCCAGCAGCTTGGGACAGGGGGATTTCTGGTATGGCTACACCTTC	CASSLGQGDFWYGYTF
many	TRBD1	TRBV6-5	TRBJ1-2	TGTGCCAGTCCGGGACAGTCAATCAGTGGCTACACCTTC	CASPGQSISGYTF
-	TRBD1	TRBV5-5	TRBJ2-5	TGTGCCAGCAGCTGGGGACAGGGGGCCTTGGAGACCCAGTACTTC	CASSWGQGALETQYF
-	TRBD1	TRBV19	TRBJ2-1	TGTGCCAGTAAGAGGCAGGGGGATGGTGAGCAGTTCTTC	CASKRQGDGEQFF
-	-	TRBV6-5	TRBJ2-7	TGTGCCAGCAGTCTAGCGCAGAGCTCCTACGAGCAGTACTTC	CASSLAQSSYEQYF
-	-	TRBV7-6	TRBJ1-5	TGTGCCAGCAGCCCGGGGGGGCTCTATAGCAATCAGCCCCAGCATTTT	CASSPGGLYSNQPQHF
-	-	TRBV2	TRBJ1-2	TGTGCCAGCAGAGGGACAGGCTACACCTTC	CASRGTGYTF
-	-	TRBV12-3/TRBV12-4	TRBJ2-1	TGTGCCAGCAGCCCGAGACGGGACAATGAGCAGTTCTTC	CASSPRRDNEQFF
-	-	TRBV3-1/TRBV3-2	TRBJ1-5	TGTGCCAGCAGCCAAGGGACTTATAGCAATCAGCCCCAGCATTTT	CASSQGTYSNQPQHF